These 2 T cell receptor beta chains came from one sample sequenced in a study of cytomegalovirus exposure and HLA in healthy donors. The PCR made use of 60 Vbeta and 13 Jbeta primers. The protocol was immunoSEQ multiplex PCR, while the TCRdb copy is restricted to in-frame clones and leaves out a portion. This table holds about 120,000 clones, around 77% found once. The sequencing input was PBMCs. These receptors originate from a man aged 35 to 55 in good health and CMV-seropositive.

This clone was detected a few times. In DNA, the CDR3 is TGTGCCAGTAGATGGGGACAGGGGTCGGGCGAGCAGTACTTC. This encodes CASRWGQGSGEQYF. The chain uses TRBV19 and TRBJ2-7; 10 bases match TRBD1. The V and J ends lost 6 bases and 6 bases, in that order; junction bases with no gene match: 8. Germline CDR1 is LNHDA and CDR2 is SQIVND (reference sequence). The CDR3 has 14 residues.

The chain carries TRBV5-6 and TRBJ2-7; 8 positions agree with TRBD1. After removal of 7 bases from V and 3 bases from J, the junction contained 3 bases not matched to a gene. The germline V gene encodes CDR1 SGHDT and CDR2 YYEEEE. The CDR3 length is 12 residues. The CDR3 nucleotides read TGTGCCAGCGGGGGACAGGACTACGAGCAGTACTTC. Its protein product is CASGGQDYEQYF.